This T cell receptor beta chain was profiled in a study of T cells in Graves' hyperthyroidism and ophthalmopathy. Study overall: The blood sample was taken at first diagnosis, before treatment began. The study, taken as a whole, reports: Most thyroid clonotypes with frequency above 0.001 were detected in blood.

Diagnostic decisions used clinical symptoms, serum thyroxine and TRAb, thyroid ultrasound and orbital computed tomography. With regard to this clonotype: Antigen: not known.

CDR3 length: 14 amino acids. Germline CDR1 reads SGHAT; CDR2 reads FQDESV (reference sequence). V shed 4 bases and J shed 5 bases, with 11 bases lying between them. TCR beta CDR3 regions were amplified from RNA. The study used the HTBI primer set for a first-round RT-PCR of the TCR CDR3. TCRdb re-called the multiplex PCR reads with MiXCR, one entry per CDR3 protein. The sample lists around 200,000 distinct CDR3 sequences, around 15% occurring once. This clonotype originated in a woman aged 45-65 years with Graves' hyperthyroidism. This rearrangement joins TRBV11-1 to TRBJ2-2; D possibly corresponds to TRBD1 (6 bases). Sequenced material: blood. The CDR3 nucleotides read TGTGCCAGCAGCTCCGGGACAATAACCGGGGAGCTGTTTTTT. Translating it yields CASSSGTITGELFF.